Sequencing of this TCR beta chain was carried out in a study of a mutant IDH1 vaccine in newly diagnosed glioma. Study overall: Vaccination was launched 4-6 weeks after radiotherapy alone, or with temozolomide cycles. Earlier care involved radiotherapy, temozolomide, or both, and the majority received both. Study-level results: Vaccination induced immune responses in around 93% of patients.

Method: immunoSEQ multiplex PCR; TCRdb's copy keeps in-frame clones and lacks some. The sample records about 60,000 clones, 75% to 85% being singletons. Remarks on this clone: Its antigen is undetermined.

Sample time point: week 35, safety follow-up. Doses comprised 300 ug of mutant IDH1 20-mer peptide each, plus topical imiquimod. Diagnosis in the donors showed new WHO grade 3 or 4 astrocytomas that were IDH1-mutant and ATRX-lost. Germline lookup yields CDR1 SNHLY and CDR2 FYNNEI. There are 15 residues in the CDR3. Trimming shortened V by 11 bases and J by 0 bases, and 20 bases separated the two germline ends. The TCR originated in a man aged 35 to 55 with glioma. The chain couples TRBV2 to TRBJ2-7; a weak D match, TRBD2 (6 bases). This sample comprised PBMCs, obtained from a glioma patient whose treatment included an IDH1 peptide vaccine. The CDR3 sequence is CAGRTGTLTSYEQYF. Written as DNA, the CDR3 is TGTGCCGGGAGGACCGGGACCCTTACCTCCTACGAGCAGTACTTC.